Listed here is a single TCR beta chain. What it binds is not known. Study-wide results and caveats: Tumor memory CD4+ T cell TCR gene usage was found to cluster with blood and lymph node memory CD4+ cells and with lymph node naive CD4+ cells.

Trimming took 4 bases from V and 1 from J, leaving 15 bases between them. The germline CDR1 and CDR2 sequences are DFQATT and SNEGSKA (reference sequence). This CDR3 region has 15 residues. Constant-region reverse primers amplified full-length variable regions, followed by semi-nested Nested Universal Primer A PCR. TCRdb ran MiXCR on the 5' RACE reads and lists one entry per CDR3 protein. The sample has about 5,900 distinct CDR3 sequences, 69% seen once. The sample comprised memory CD4+ T cells sorted from a lymph node. As for subset: memory CD4+ T cells, CD4+CD45RO+CD25-. The V gene is TRBV20-1, the J gene TRBJ2-3, with D perhaps matching TRBD2 (5 bases). This TCR came from a female donor with breast cancer. The CDR3 region is CSAIPTSGGTDTQYF. The CDR3 nucleotides are TGCAGTGCTATCCCGACCAGCGGTGGCACAGATACGCAGTATTTT.